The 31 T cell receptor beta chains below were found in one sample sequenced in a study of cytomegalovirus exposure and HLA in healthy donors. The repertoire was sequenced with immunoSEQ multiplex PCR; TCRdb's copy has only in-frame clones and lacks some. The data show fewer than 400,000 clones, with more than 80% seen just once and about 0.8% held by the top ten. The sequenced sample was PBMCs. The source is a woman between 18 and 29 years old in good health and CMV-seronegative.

CDR3 in DNA: TGTGCCAGTAGTCGGGACAGGGGACACGAGCAGTACTTC. Its protein product is CASSRDRGHEQYF. This sequence joins TRBV19 and TRBJ2-7, with 10 bases fitting TRBD1. The length of the CDR3 is 13 residues. The V segment lost 5 bases and the J segment 5 bases; nucleotides outside the gene matches: 3. Germline-derived CDR1 and CDR2 are LNHDA and SQIVND (reference sequence).

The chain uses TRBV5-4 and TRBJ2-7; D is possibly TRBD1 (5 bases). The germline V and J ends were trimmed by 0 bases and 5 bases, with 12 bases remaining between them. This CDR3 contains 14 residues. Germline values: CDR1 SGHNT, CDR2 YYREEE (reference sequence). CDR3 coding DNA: TGTGCCAGCAGCTTGGCCGGCAGGGTCCACGAGCAGTACTTC. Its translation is CASSLAGRVHEQYF.

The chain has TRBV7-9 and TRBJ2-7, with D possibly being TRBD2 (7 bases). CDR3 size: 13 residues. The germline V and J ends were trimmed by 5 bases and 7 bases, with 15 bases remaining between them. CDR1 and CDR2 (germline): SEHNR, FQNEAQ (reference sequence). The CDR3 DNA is TGTGCCAGCAGCCCCTCGGGGGGCCGTGAGCAGTACTTC. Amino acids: CASSPSGGREQYF.

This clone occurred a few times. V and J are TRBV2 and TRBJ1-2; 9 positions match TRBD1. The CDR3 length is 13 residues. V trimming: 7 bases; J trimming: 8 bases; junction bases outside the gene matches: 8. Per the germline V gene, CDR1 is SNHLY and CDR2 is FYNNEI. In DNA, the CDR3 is TGTGCCAGCACGGAGGGACAGGGAGGAGGCTACACCTTC. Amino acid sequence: CASTEGQGGGYTF. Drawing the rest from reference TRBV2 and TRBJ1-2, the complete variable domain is EPEVTQTPSHQVTQMGQEVILRCVPISNHLYFYWYRQILGQKVEFLVSFYNNEISEKSEIFDDQFSVERPDGSNFTLKIRSTKLEDSAMYFCASTEGQGGGYTFGSGTRLTVV.

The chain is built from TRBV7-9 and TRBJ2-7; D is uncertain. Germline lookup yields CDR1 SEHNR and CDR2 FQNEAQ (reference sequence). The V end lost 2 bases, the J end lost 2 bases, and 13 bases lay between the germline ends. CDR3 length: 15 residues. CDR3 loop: CASSLSRVETYEQYF. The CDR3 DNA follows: TGTGCCAGCAGCTTATCCCGGGTCGAGACCTACGAGCAGTACTTC. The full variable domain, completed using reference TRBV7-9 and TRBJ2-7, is DTGVSQNPRHKITKRGQNVTFRCDPISEHNRLYWYRQTLGQGPEFLTYFQNEAQLEKSRLLSDRFSAERPKGSFSTLEIQRTEQGDSAMYLCASSLSRVETYEQYFGPGTRLTVT.

The CDR3 is CASSPIAESAGETQYF. The CDR3 coding sequence is TGTGCCAGCAGCCCGATAGCGGAGAGTGCGGGAGAGACCCAGTACTTC. V gene TRBV5-6 combines with J gene TRBJ2-5; the D gene is possibly TRBD2 (6 bases). CDR1 is SGHDT and CDR2 is YYEEEE in the germline V gene. The CDR3 contains 16 residues. Trimming stripped 4 bases from V and 4 bases from J, with 20 bases between.

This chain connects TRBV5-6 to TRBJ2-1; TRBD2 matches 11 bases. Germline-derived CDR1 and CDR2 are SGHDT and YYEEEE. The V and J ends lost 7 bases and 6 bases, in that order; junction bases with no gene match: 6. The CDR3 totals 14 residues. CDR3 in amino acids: CASAPTSGSNEQFF. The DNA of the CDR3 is TGTGCCAGCGCCCCTACTAGCGGGAGCAATGAGCAGTTCTTC.

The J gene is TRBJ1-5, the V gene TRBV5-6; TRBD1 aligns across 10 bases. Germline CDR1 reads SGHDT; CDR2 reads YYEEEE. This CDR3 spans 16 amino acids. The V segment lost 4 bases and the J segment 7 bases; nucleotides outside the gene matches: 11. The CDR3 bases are TGTGCCAGCAGCGCATCCGGGACAGGGGTGGGCCAGCCCCAGCATTTT. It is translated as CASSASGTGVGQPQHF.

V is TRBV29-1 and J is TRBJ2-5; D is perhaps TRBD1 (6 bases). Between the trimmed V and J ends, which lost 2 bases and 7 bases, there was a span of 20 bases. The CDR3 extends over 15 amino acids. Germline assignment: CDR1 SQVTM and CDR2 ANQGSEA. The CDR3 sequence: CSVERGDGTSRTQYF. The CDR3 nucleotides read TGCAGCGTTGAAAGGGGCGACGGGACATCCCGGACCCAGTACTTC.

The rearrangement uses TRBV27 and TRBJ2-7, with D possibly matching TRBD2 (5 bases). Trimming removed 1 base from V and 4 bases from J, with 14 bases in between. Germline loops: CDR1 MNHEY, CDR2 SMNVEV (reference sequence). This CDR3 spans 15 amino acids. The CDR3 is CASSLFRGGSYEQYF. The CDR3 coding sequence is TGTGCCAGCAGTTTATTCCGGGGTGGGTCGTACGAGCAGTACTTC.

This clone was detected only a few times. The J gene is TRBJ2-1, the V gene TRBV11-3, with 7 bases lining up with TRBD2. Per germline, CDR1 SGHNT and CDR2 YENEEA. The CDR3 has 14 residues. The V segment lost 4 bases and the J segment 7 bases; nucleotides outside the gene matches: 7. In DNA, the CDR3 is TGTGCCAGCAGCTCGGCTGCGGGGGTGAATGAGCAGTTCTTC. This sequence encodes CASSSAAGVNEQFF.

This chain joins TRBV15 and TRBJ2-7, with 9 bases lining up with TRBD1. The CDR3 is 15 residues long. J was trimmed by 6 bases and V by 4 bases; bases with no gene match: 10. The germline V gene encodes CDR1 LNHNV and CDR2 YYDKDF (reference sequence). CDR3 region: CATSKQSAGQGEQYF. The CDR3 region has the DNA TGTGCCACCAGCAAACAATCAGCGGGACAGGGCGAGCAGTACTTC.

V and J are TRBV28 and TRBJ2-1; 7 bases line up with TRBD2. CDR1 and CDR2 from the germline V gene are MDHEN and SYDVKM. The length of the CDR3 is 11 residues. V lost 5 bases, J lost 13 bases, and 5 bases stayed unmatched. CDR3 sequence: CASSPGLDQFF. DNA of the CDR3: TGTGCCAGCAGTCCCGGACTAGATCAGTTCTTC.

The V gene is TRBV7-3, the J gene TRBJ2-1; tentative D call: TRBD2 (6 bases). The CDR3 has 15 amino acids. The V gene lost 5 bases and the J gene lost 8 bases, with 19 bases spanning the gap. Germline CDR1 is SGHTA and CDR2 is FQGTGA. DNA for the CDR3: TGTGCCAGCAGCCTCAGGGAGGTTAGCAGCCATGAGCAGTTCTTC. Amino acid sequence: CASSLREVSSHEQFF.

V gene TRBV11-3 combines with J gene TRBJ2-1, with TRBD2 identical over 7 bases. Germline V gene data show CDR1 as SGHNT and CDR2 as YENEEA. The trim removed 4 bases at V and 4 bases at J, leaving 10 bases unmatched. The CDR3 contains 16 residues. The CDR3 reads CASSSAGASGYNEQFF. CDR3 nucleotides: TGTGCCAGCAGCTCCGCTGGGGCTAGCGGATACAATGAGCAGTTCTTC.

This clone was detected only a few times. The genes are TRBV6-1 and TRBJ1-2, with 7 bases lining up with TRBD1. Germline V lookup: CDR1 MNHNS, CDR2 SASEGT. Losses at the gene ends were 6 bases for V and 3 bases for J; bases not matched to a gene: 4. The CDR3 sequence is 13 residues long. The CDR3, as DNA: TGTGCCAGCAGGGCCGACAGGGACTATGGCTACACCTTC. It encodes CASRADRDYGYTF.

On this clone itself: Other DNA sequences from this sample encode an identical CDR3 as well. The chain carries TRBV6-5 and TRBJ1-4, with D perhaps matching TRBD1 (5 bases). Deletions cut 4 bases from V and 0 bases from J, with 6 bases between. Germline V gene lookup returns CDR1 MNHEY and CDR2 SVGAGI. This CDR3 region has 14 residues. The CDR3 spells CASSSTATNEKLFF. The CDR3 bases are TGTGCCAGCAGTTCGACAGCAACTAATGAAAAACTGTTTTTT.

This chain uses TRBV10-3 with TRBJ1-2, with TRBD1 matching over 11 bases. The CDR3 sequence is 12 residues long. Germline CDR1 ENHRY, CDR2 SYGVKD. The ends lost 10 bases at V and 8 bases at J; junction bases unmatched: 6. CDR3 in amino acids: CATEGQGEGYTF. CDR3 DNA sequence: TGTGCCACCGAGGGACAGGGGGAAGGCTACACCTTC.

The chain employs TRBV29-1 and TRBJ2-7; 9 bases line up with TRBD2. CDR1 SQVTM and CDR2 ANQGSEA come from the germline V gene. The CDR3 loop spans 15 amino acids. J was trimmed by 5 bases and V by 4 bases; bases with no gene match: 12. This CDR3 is CSVGGLAGGPNEQYF. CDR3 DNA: TGCAGCGTTGGGGGCCTGGCGGGAGGGCCCAACGAGCAGTACTTC.

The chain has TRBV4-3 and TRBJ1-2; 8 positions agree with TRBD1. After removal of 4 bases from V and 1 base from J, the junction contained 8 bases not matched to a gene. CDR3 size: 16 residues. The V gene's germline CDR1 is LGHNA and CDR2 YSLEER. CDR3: CASSLYGQGFNYGYTF. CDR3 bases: TGCGCCAGCAGCCTATACGGACAGGGATTTAACTATGGCTACACCTTC.

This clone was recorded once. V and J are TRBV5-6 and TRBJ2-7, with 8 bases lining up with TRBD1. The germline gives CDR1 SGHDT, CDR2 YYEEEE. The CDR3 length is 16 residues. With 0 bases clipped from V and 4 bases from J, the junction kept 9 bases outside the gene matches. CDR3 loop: CASSLGGRGLSYEQYF. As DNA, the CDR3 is TGTGCCAGCAGCTTGGGAGGCAGGGGGCTGTCTTACGAGCAGTACTTC. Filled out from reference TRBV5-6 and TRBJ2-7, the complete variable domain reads DAGVTQSPTHLIKTRGQQVTLRCSPKSGHDTVSWYQQALGQGPQFIFQYYEEEERQRGNFPDRFSGHQFPNYSSELNVNALLLGDSALYLCASSLGGRGLSYEQYFGPGTRLTVT.

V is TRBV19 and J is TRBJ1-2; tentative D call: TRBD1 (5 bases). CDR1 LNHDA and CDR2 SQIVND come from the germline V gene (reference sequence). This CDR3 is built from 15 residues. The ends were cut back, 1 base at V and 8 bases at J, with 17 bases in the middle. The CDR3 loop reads CASSIANIPGGGYTF. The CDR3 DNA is TGTGCCAGTAGTATAGCTAACATACCCGGGGGAGGCTACACCTTC.

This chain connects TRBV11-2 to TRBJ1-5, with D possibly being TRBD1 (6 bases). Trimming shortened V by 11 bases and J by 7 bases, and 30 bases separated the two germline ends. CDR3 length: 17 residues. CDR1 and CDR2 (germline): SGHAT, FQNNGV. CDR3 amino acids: CARQRYKGQGIGQPQHF. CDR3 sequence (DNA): TGTGCCCGACAGAGATACAAAGGGCAGGGGATAGGCCAGCCCCAGCATTTT.

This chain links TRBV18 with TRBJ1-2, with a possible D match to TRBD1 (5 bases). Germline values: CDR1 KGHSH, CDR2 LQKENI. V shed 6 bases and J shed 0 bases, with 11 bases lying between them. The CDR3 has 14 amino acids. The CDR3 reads CASSTDSANYGYTF. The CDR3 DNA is TGTGCCAGCTCTACCGACAGCGCTAACTATGGCTACACCTTC.

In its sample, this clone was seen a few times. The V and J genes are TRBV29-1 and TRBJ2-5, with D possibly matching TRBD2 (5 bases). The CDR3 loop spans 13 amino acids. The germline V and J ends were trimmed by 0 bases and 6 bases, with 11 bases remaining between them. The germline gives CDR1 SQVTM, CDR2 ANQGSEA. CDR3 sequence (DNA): TGCAGCGTTGAAGAATTCTCGGGAAAGACCCAGTACTTC. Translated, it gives CSVEEFSGKTQYF. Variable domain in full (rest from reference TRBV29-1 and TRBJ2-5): SAVISQKPSRDICQRGTSLTIQCQVDSQVTMMFWYRQQPGQSLTLIATANQGSEATYESGFVIDKFPISRPNLTFSTLTVSNMSPEDSSIYLCSVEEFSGKTQYFGPGTRLLVL.

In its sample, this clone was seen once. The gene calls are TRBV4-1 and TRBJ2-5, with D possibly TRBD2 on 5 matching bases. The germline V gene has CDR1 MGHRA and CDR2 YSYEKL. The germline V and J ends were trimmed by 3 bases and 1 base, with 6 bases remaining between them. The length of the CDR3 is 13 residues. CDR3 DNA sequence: TGCGCCAGCAGCCAGCGGGCCCAAGAGACCCAGTACTTC. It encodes CASSQRAQETQYF.

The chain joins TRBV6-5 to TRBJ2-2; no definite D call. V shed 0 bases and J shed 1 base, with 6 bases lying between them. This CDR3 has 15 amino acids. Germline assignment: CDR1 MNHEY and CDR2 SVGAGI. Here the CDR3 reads CASSYSAGNTGELFF. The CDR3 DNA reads TGTGCCAGCAGTTACTCGGCTGGGAACACCGGGGAGCTGTTTTTT.

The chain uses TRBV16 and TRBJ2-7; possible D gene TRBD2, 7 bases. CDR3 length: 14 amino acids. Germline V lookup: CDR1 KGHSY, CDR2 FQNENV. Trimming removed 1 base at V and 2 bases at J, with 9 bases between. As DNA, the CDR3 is TGTGCCAGCAGCCAATTGGGGGGGCCCTACGAGCAGTACTTC. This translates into CASSQLGGPYEQYF.

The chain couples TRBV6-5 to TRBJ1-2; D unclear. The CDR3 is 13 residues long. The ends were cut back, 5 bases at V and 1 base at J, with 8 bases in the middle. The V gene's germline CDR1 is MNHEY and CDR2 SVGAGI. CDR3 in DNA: TGTGCCAGCAGTCGGGCGGGTAACTATGGCTACACCTTC. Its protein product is CASSRAGNYGYTF.

CDR3 bases: TGTGCCAGTAGTATAGATCGTGAGCAGTTCTTC. Translation: CASSIDREQFF. The rearrangement joins TRBV19 to TRBJ2-1; no definite D call. Per germline, CDR1 LNHDA and CDR2 SQIVND (reference sequence). The CDR3 is 11 amino acids. V lost 0 bases and J lost 9, with 3 bases in between. The full variable domain, its missing parts supplied by reference TRBV19 and TRBJ2-1, is DGGITQSPKYLFRKEGQNVTLSCEQNLNHDAMYWYRQDPGQGLRLIYYSQIVNDFQKGDIAEGYSVSREKKESFPLTVTSAQKNPTAFYLCASSIDREQFFGPGTRLTVL.

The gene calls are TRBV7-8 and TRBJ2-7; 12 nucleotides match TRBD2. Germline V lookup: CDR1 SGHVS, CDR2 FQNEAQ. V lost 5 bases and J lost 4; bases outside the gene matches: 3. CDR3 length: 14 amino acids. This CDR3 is CASSMTSGSYEQYF. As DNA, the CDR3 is TGTGCCAGCAGCATGACTAGCGGGAGTTACGAGCAGTACTTC.